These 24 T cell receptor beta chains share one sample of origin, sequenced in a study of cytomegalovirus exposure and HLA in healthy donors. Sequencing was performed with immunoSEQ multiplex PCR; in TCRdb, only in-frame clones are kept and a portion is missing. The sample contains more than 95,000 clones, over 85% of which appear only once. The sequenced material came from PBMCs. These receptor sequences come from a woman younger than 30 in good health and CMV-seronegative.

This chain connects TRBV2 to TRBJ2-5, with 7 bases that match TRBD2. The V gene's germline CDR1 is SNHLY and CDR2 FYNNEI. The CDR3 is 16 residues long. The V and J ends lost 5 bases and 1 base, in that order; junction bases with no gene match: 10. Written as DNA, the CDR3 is TGTGCCAGCAGTATAACGGCGGGAGTAACCCAAGAGACCCAGTACTTC. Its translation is CASSITAGVTQETQYF.

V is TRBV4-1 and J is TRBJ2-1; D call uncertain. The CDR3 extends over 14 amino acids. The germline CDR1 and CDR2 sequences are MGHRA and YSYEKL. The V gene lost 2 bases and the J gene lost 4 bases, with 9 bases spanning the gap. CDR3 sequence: CASSQFGGYNEQFF. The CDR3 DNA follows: TGCGCCAGCAGCCAATTTGGCGGATACAATGAGCAGTTCTTC.

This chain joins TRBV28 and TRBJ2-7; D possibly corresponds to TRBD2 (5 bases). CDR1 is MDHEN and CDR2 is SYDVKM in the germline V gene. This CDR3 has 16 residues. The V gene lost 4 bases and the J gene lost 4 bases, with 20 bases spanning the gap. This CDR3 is CASSSTAGDLGYEQYF. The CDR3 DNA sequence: TGTGCCAGCAGTTCCACCGCGGGTGATTTAGGGTACGAGCAGTACTTC. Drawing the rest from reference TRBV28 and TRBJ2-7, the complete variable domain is DVKVTQSSRYLVKRTGEKVFLECVQDMDHENMFWYRQDPGLGLRLIYFSYDVKMKEKGDIPEGYSVSREKKERFSLILESASTNQTSMYLCASSSTAGDLGYEQYFGPGTRLTVT.

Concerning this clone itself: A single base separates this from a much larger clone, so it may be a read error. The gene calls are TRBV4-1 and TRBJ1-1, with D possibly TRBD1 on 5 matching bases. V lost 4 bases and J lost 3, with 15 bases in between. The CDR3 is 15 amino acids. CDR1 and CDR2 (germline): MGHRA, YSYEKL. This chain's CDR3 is CASSRSPAGDTEAFF. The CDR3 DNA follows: TGCGCCAGCAGCCGGAGCCCAGCGGGGGACACTGAAGCTTTCTTT.

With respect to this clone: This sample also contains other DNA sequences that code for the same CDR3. The CDR3 bases are TGTGCCAGTAGTATTGGGGCACAGGGCTACACCTTC. Amino acid sequence: CASSIGAQGYTF. The chain uses TRBV19 and TRBJ1-2, with D possibly matching TRBD1 (5 bases). Germline assignment: CDR1 LNHDA and CDR2 SQIVND (reference sequence). This CDR3 contains 12 residues. V lost 3 bases to trimming and J lost 8 bases, with 10 bases between them.

The CDR3 sequence: CASTPGTGLNEKLFF. The CDR3 DNA is TGTGCCAGTACCCCCGGGACAGGGCTTAATGAAAAACTGTTTTTT. V gene TRBV25-1 combines with J gene TRBJ1-4, with 9 bases lining up with TRBD1. Trimming removed 9 bases from V and 4 bases from J; junction bases left unmatched: 9. In germline, CDR1 is MGHDK, CDR2 SYGVNS. The CDR3 covers 15 residues.

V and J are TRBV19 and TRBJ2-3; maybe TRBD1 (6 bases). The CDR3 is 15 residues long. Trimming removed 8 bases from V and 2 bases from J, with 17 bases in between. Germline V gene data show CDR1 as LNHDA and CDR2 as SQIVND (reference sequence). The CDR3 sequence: CASGTGLGSTDTQYF. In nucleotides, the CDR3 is TGTGCCAGTGGAACAGGGCTGGGCTCCACAGATACGCAGTATTTT.

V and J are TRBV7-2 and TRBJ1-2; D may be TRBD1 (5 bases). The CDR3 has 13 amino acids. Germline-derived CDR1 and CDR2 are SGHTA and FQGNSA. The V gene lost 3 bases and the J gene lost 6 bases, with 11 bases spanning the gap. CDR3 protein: CASSFQGNHGYTF. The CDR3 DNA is TGTGCCAGCAGCTTCCAGGGTAATCATGGCTACACCTTC.

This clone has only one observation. Here the CDR3 reads CASSEVRGDTEAFF. The DNA for the CDR3 is TGTGCCAGCAGTGAAGTCAGGGGGGACACTGAAGCTTTCTTT. This chain uses TRBV2 with TRBJ1-1; 7 bases fit TRBD1. The CDR3 length is 14 residues. Germline assignment: CDR1 SNHLY and CDR2 FYNNEI. J was trimmed by 3 bases and V by 1 base; bases with no gene match: 2.

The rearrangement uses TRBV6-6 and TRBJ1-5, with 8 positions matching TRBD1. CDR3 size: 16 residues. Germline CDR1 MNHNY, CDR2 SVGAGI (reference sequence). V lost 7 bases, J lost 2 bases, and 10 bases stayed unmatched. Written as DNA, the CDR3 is TGTGCCAGCATCTCCTTCGGGACAGGAGGCAATCAGCCCCAGCATTTT. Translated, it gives CASISFGTGGNQPQHF.

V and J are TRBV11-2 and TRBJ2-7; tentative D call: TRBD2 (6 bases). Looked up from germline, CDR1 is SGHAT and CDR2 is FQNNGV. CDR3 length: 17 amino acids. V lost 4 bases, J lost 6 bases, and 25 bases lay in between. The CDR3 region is CASSSGLTSVSVREQYF. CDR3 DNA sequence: TGTGCCAGCAGCTCGGGACTGACCTCCGTCTCGGTACGCGAGCAGTACTTC.

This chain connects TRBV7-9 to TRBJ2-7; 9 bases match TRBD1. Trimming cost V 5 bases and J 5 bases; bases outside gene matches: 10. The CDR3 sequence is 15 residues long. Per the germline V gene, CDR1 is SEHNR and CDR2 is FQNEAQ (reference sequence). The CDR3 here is CASSLPGQGNHEQYF. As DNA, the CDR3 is TGTGCCAGCAGCCTACCGGGACAGGGTAACCACGAGCAGTACTTC.

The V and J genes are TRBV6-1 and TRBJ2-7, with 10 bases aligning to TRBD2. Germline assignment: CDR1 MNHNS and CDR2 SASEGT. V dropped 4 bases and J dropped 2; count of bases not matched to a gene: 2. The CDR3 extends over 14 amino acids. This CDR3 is CASSASGSAYEQYF. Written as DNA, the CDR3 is TGTGCCAGCAGTGCTAGCGGGAGCGCCTACGAGCAGTACTTC.

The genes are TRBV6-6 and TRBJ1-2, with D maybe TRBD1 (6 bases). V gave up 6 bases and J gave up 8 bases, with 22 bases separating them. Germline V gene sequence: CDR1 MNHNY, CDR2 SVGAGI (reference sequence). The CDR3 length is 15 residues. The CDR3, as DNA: TGTGCCAGCAGAGACGGGACACCAAACCTTGGAGGCTACACCTTC. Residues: CASRDGTPNLGGYTF.

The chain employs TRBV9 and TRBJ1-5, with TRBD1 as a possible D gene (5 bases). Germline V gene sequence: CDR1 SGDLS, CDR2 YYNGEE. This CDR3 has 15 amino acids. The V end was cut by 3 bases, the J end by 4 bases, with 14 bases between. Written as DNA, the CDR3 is TGTGCCAGCAGCGGGGGGACTGGTGGGAATCAGCCCCAGCATTTT. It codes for CASSGGTGGNQPQHF.

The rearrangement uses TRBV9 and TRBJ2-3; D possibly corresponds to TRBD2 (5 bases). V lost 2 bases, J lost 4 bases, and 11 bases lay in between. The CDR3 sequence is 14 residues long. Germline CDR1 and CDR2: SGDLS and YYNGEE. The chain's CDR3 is CASSVLSDSDTQYF. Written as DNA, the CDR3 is TGTGCCAGCAGCGTTCTATCGGACTCAGATACGCAGTATTTT.

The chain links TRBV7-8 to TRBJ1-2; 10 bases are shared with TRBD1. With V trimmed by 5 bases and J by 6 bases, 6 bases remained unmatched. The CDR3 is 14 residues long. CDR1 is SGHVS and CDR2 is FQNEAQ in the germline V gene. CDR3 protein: CASSVDRGQDGYTF. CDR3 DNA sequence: TGTGCCAGCAGCGTAGACAGGGGGCAAGATGGCTACACCTTC.

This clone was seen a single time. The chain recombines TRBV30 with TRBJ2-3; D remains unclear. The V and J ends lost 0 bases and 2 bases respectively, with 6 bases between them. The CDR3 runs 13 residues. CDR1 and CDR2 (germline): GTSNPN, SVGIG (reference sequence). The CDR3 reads CAWSVAATDTQYF. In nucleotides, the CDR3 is TGTGCCTGGAGTGTGGCTGCCACAGATACGCAGTATTTT.

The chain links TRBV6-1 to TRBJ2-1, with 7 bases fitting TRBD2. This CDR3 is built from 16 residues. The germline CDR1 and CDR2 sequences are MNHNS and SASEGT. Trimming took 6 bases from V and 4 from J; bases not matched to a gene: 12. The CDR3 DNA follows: TGTGCCAGCAGCGAACATCAGGGACTAATTTACAATGAGCAGTTCTTC. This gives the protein CASSEHQGLIYNEQFF.

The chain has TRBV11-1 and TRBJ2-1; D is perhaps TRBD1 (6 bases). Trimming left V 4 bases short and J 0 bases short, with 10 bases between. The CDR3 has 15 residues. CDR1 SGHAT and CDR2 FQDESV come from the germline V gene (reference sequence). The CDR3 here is CASSSQGNSYNEQFF. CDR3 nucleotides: TGTGCCAGCAGCTCACAGGGTAACTCCTACAATGAGCAGTTCTTC.

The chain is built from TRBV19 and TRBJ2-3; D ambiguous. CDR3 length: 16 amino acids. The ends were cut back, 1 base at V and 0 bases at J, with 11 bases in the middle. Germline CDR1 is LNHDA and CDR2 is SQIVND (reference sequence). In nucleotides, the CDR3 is TGTGCCAGTAGTATAGCCGCCCGGCGGAGCACAGATACGCAGTATTTT. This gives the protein CASSIAARRSTDTQYF. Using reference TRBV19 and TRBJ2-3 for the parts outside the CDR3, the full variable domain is DGGITQSPKYLFRKEGQNVTLSCEQNLNHDAMYWYRQDPGQGLRLIYYSQIVNDFQKGDIAEGYSVSREKKESFPLTVTSAQKNPTAFYLCASSIAARRSTDTQYFGPGTRLTVL.

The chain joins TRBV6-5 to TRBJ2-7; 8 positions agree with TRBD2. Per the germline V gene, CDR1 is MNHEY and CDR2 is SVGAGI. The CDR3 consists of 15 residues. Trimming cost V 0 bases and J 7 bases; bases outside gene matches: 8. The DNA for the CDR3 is TGTGCCAGCAGTTACTCGAAGTCGGGAGGGGGGGAGCAGTACTTC. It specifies CASSYSKSGGGEQYF.

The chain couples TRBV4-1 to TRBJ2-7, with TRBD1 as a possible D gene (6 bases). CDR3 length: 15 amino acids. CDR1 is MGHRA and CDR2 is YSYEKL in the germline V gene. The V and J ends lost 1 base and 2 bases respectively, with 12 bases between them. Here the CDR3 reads CASSQASAGAYEQYF. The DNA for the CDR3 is TGCGCCAGCAGCCAAGCGTCCGCAGGGGCCTACGAGCAGTACTTC.

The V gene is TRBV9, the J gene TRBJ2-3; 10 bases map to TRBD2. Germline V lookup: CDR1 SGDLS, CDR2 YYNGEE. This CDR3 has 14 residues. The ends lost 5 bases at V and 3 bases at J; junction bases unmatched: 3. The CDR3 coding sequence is TGTGCCAGCAGTAGGGGACTAGCGACAGATACGCAGTATTTT. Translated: CASSRGLATDTQYF. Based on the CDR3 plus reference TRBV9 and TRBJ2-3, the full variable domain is DSGVTQTPKHLITATGQRVTLRCSPRSGDLSVYWYQQSLDQGLQFLIQYYNGEERAKGNILERFSAQQFPDLHSELNLSSLELGDSALYFCASSRGLATDTQYFGPGTRLTVL.